This T cell receptor beta chain was sequenced for a study of blood T cells in healthy people across ages. Study-wide findings and caveats: Long-lived and aged donors differed, with more naive CD4+ cells and higher diversity in the long-lived. Per million T cells, the diversity of TCR beta decreased roughly linearly as age advanced.

In this sample, this clonotype turned up a few times. Its antigen is as yet unknown. With a J-beta primer mix and a sample-barcoded 5' primer, a second PCR ran about 7 to 11 cycles. TCRdb itself ran the 5' RACE reads through MiXCR, one entry per CDR3 protein. The repertoire holds over a million distinct CDR3 sequences, roughly a quarter seen once, with less than 0.75% in the top ten. Extraction yielded at least 5.5 micrograms of total RNA per sample. This CDR3 comprises 16 residues. The germline gives CDR1 SGHRS, CDR2 YFSETQ. The sample also formed part of further work on T cells of mothers and their children.

The receptor's source is a girl between 2 and 10 years old in good health. What was sequenced was blood. This chain joins TRBV5-1 and TRBJ2-5, with 8 bases identical to TRBD2. The J call is doubtful: the DNA matches TRBJ2-1 better. The CDR3 region is CASSFPRAGDFNEQFF. The CDR3 DNA reads TGCGCCAGCAGCTTCCCTCGAGCGGGAGACTTCAATGAGCAGTTCTTC.